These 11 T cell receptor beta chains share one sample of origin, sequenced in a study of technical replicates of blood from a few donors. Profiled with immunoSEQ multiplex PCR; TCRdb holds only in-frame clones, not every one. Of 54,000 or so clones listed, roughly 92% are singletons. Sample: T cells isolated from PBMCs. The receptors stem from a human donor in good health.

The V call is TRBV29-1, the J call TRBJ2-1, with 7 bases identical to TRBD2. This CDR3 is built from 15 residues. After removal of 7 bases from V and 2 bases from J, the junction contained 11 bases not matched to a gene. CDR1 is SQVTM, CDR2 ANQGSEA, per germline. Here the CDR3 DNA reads TGCAGCGCTCCCCCGACTAGCTTCCCCTACAATGAGCAGTTCTTC. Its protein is CSAPPTSFPYNEQFF.

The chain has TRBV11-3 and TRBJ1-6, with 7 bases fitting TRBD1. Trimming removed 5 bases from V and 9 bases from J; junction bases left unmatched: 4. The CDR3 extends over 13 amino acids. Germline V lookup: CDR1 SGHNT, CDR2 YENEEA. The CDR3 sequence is CASSVSGGSPLHF. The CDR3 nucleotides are TGTGCCAGCAGCGTATCAGGGGGTTCACCCCTCCACTTT.

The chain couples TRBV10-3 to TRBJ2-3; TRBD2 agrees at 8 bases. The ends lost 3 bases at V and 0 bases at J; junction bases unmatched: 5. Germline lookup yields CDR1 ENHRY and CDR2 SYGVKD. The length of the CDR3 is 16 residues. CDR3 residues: CAISDLGGASTDTQYF. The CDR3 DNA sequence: TGTGCCATCAGTGACCTCGGGGGGGCTAGCACAGATACGCAGTATTTT.

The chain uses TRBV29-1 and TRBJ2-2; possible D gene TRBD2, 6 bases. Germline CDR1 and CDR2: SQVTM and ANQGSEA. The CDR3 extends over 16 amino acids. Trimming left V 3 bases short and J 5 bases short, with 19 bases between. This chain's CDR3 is CSVEYRPAGRTGELFF. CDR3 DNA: TGCAGCGTTGAGTACAGGCCCGCGGGAAGAACCGGGGAGCTGTTTTTT.

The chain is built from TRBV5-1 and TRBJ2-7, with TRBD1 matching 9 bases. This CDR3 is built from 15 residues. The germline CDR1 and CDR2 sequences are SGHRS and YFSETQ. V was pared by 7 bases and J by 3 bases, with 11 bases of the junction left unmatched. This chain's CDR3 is CASGSGTGTFYEQYF. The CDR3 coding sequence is TGCGCCAGCGGGAGCGGGACAGGGACGTTCTACGAGCAGTACTTC.

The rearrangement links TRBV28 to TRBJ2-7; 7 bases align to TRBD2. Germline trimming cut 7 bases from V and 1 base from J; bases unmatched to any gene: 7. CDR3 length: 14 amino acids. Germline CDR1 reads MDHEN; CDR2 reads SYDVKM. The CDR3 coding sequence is TGTGCCAGCACTTCGACTAGCCATTCCTACGAGCAGTACTTC. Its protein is CASTSTSHSYEQYF.

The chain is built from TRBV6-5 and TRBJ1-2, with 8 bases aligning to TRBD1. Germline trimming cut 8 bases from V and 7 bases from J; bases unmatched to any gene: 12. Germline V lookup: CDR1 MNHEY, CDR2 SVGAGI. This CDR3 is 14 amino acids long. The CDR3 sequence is CASLHPTGDSGYTF. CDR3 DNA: TGTGCCAGCCTCCACCCGACAGGGGATAGTGGCTACACCTTC.

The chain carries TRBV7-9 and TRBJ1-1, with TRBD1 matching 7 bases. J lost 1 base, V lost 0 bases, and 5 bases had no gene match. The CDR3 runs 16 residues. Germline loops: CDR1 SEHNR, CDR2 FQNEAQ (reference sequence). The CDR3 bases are TGTGCCAGCAGCTTAGCGTCCCCAGGGGGGAACACTGAAGCTTTCTTT. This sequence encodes CASSLASPGGNTEAFF.

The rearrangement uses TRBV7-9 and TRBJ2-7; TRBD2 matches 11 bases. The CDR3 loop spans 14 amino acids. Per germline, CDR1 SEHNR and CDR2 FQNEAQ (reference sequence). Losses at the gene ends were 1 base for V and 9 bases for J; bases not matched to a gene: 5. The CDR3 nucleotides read TGTGCCAGCAGCTTAGAACTAGCGGGAGCGGGGCAGTACTTC. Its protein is CASSLELAGAGQYF.

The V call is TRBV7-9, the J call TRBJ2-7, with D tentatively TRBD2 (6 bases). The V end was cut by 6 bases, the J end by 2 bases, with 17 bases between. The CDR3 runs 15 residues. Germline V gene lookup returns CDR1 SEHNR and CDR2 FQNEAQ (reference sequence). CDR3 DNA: TGTGCCAGCAGGAAAATCGGGACTGGTACCTACGAGCAGTACTTC. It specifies CASRKIGTGTYEQYF.

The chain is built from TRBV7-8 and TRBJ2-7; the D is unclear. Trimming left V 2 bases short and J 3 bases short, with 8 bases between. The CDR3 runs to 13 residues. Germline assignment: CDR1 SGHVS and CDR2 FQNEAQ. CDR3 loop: CASSLPLVYEQYF. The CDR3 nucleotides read TGTGCCAGCAGCTTACCACTCGTCTACGAGCAGTACTTC. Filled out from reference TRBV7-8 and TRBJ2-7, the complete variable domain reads GAGVSQSPRYKVAKRGQDVALRCDPISGHVSLFWYQQALGQGPEFLTYFQNEAQLDKSGLPSDRFFAERPEGSVSTLKIQRTQQEDSAVYLCASSLPLVYEQYFGPGTRLTVT.